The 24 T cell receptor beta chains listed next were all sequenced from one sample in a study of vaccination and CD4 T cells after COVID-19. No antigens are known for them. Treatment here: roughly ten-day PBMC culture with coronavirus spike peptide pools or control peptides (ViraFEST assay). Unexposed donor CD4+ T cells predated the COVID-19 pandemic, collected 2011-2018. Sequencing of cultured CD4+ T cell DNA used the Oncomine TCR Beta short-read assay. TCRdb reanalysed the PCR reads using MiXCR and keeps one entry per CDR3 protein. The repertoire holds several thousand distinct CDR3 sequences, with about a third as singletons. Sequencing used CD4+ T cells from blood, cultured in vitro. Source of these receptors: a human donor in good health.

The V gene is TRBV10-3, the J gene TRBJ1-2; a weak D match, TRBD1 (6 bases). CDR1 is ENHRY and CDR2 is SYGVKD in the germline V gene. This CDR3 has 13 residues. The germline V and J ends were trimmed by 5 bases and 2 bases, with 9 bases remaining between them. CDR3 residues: CAISPGQNYGYTF. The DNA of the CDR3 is TGTGCCATCAGTCCGGGACAAAACTATGGCTACACCTTC.

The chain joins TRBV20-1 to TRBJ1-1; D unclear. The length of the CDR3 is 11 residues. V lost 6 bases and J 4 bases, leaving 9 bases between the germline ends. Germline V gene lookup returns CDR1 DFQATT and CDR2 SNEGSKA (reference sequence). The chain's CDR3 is CSAQGPTEAFF. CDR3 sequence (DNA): TGCAGTGCCCAAGGGCCCACTGAAGCTTTCTTT.

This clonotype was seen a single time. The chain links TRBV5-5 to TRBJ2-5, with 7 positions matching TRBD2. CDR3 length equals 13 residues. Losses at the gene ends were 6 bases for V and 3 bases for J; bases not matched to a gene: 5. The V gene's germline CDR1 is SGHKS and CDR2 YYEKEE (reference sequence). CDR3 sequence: CASTVGGEETQYF. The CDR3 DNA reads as TGTGCCAGCACCGTGGGGGGGGAAGAGACCCAGTACTTC.

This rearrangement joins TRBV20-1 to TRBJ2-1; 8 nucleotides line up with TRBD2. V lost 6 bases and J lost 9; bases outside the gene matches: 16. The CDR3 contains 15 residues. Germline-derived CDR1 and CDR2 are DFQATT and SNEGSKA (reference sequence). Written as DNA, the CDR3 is TGCAGTGCGACCGCCCGGCGGGGGGATCGGGGTGAGCAGTTCTTC. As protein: CSATARRGDRGEQFF.

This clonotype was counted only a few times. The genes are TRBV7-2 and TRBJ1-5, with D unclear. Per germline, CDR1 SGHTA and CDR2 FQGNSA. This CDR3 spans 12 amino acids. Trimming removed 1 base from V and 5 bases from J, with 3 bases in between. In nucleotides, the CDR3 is TGTGCCAGCAGCTTAGTTGATCAGCCCCAGCATTTT. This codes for CASSLVDQPQHF.

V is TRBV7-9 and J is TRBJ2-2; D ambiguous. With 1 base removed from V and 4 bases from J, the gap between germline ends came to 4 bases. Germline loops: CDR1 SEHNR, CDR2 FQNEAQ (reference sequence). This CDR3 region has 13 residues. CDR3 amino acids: CASSLGFTGELFF. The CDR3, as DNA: TGTGCCAGCAGCTTAGGTTTCACCGGGGAGCTGTTTTTT.

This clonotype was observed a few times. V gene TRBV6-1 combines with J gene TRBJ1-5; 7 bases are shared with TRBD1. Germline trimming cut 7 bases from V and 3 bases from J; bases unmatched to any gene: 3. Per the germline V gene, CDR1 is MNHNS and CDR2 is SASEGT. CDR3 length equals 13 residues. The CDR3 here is CASTGQYNQPQHF. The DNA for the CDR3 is TGTGCCAGCACGGGACAGTACAATCAGCCCCAGCATTTT.

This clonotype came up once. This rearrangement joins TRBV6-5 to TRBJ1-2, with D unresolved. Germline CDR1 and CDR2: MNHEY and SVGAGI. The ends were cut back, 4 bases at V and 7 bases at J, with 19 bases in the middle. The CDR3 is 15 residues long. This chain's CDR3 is CASSSTLGGRSGYTF. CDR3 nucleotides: TGTGCCAGCAGTTCCACCCTCGGAGGAAGAAGTGGCTACACCTTC.

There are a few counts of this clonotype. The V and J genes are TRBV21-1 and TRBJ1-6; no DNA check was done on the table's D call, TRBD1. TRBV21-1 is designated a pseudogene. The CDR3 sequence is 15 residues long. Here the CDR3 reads CASSRDSSYNSPLHF. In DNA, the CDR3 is TGTGCCAGCAGCAGGGACAGCTCCTATAATTCACCCCTCCACTTT.

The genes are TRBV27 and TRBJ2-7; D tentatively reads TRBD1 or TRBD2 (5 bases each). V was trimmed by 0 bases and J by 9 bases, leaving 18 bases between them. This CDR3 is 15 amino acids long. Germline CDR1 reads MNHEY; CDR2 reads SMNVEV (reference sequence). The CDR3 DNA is TGTGCCAGCAGTTTATCCGCCGACGGGACCCCTGGGCAGTACTTC. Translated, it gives CASSLSADGTPGQYF.

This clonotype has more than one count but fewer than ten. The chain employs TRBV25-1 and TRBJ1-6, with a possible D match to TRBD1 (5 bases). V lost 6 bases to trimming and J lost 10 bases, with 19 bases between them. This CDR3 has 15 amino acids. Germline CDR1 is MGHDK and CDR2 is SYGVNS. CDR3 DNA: TGTGCCAGCAGGGGCCCGGGGGTCCAGGGCTCACCCCTCCACTTT. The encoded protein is CASRGPGVQGSPLHF.

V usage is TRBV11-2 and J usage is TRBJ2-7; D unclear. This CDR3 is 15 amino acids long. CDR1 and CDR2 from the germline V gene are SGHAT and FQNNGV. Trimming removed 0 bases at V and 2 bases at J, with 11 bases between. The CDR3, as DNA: TGTGCCAGCAGCTTAGACATCAGTGGGCCCTACGAGCAGTACTTC. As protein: CASSLDISGPYEQYF.

The CDR3 spells CASSVTSGFSYEQYF. CDR3 nucleotides: TGTGCCAGCAGCGTTACTAGTGGTTTCTCCTACGAGCAGTACTTC. The V call is TRBV9, the J call TRBJ2-7, with D maybe TRBD2 (5 bases). CDR3 size: 15 residues. V shed 2 bases and J shed 0 bases, with 12 bases lying between them. Germline V gene data show CDR1 as SGDLS and CDR2 as YYNGEE.

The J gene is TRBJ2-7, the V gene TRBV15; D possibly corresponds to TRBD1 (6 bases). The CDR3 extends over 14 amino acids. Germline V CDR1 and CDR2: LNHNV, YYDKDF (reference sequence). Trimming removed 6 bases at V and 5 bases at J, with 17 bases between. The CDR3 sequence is CATSQGFVKDEQYF. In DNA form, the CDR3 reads TGTGCCACCAGTCAGGGGTTCGTAAAGGACGAGCAGTACTTC.

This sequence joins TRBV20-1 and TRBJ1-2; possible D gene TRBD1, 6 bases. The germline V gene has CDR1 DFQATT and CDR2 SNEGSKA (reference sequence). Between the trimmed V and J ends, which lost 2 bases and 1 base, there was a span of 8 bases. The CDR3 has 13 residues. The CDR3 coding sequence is TGCAGTGCTAGACAGGGGCTTAACTATGGCTACACCTTC. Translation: CSARQGLNYGYTF.

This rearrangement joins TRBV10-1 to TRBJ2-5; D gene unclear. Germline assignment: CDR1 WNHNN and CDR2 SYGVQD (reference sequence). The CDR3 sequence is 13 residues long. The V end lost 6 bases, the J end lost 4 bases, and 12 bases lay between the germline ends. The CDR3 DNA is TGCGCCAGCAGCTCCCTACCCCGAGAGACCCAGTACTTC. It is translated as CASSSLPRETQYF.

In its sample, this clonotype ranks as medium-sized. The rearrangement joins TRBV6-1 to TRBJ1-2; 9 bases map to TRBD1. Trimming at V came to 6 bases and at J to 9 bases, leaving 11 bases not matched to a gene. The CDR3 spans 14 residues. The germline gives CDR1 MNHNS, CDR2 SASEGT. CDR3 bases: TGTGCCAGCAGGCTACCGGGACAGGGTTATCGCTACACCTTC. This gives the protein CASRLPGQGYRYTF.

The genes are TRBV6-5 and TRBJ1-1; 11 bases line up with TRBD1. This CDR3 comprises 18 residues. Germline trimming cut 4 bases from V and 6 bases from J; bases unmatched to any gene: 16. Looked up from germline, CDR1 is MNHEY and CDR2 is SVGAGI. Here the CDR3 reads CASSLSDRGQMYRAEAFF. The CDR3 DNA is TGTGCCAGCAGTTTATCGGACAGGGGGCAAATGTATCGAGCTGAAGCTTTCTTT.

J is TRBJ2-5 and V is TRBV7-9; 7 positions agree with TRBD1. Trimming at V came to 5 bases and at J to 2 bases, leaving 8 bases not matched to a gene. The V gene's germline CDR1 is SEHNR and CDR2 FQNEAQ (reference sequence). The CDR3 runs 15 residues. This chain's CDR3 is CASSPLQGPQETQYF. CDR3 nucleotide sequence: TGTGCCAGCAGCCCCCTACAGGGGCCACAAGAGACCCAGTACTTC.

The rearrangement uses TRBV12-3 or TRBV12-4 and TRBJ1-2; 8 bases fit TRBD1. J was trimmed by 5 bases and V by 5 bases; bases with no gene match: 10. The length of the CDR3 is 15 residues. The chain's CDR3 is CASSPGQGLGYGYTF. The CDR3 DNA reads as TGTGCCAGCAGTCCCGGACAGGGCTTGGGGTATGGCTACACCTTC.

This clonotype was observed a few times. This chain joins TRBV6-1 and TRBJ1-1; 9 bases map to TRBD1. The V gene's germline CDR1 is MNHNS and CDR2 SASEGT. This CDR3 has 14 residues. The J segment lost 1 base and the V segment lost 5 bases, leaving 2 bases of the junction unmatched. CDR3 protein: CASSRTGENTEAFF. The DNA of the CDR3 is TGTGCCAGCAGTAGGACAGGGGAGAACACTGAAGCTTTCTTT.

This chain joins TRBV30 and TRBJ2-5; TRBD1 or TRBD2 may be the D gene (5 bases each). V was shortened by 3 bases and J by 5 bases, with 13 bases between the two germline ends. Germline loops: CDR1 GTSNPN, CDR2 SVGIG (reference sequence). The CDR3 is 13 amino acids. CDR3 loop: CAWSLGRRETQYF. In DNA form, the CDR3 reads TGTGCCTGGAGCCTGGGACGTCGGGAGACCCAGTACTTC.

CDR3 protein: CSARDTSGGTDTQYF. The CDR3 DNA follows: TGCAGTGCTAGAGATACTAGCGGGGGCACAGATACGCAGTATTTT. The V gene is TRBV20-1, the J gene TRBJ2-3; 10 bases line up with TRBD2. The V segment lost 0 bases and the J segment 1 base; nucleotides outside the gene matches: 1. The CDR3 is 15 amino acids. Germline V lookup: CDR1 DFQATT, CDR2 SNEGSKA (reference sequence).

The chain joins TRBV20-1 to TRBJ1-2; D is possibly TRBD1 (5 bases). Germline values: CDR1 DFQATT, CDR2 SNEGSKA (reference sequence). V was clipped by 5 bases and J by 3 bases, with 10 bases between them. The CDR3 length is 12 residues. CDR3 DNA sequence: TGCAGTGCTGGGGACGGACACTATGGCTACACCTTC. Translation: CSAGDGHYGYTF.